The present T cell receptor (beta chain) was sequenced within a study of T cells after yellow fever vaccination. TCRdb reprocessed the 5' RACE reads via MiXCR and lists one record per CDR3 protein. Of 300,000 to 450,000 distinct CDR3 sequences in the sample, roughly 8% were seen once. This clonotype was detected only a few times. V lost 0 bases, J lost 8 bases, and 5 bases stayed unmatched. There are 15 residues in the CDR3. The germline CDR1 and CDR2 sequences are LGHNA and YSLEER. The chain employs TRBV4-3 and TRBJ2-1; 9 nucleotides line up with TRBD2. This sample comprised PBMCs, obtained approximately 47 days after the first yellow fever vaccination. The receptor was derived from a man aged 18 to 35 who received the YFV17D yellow fever vaccine. The CDR3 loop reads CASSQEGLAPHEQFF. As DNA, the CDR3 is TGCGCCAGCAGCCAAGAGGGACTAGCCCCCCATGAGCAGTTCTTC.